This T cell receptor beta chain was identified during a study of blood T cell repertoires in COVID-19. Clones were read by immunoSEQ multiplex PCR, and TCRdb kept only the in-frame ones, dropping some. This table holds about 350,000 clones, about nine tenths found once. This CDR3 is 14 amino acids long. The germline V gene encodes CDR1 SGHNT and CDR2 YYREEE (reference sequence). V was clipped by 0 bases and J by 5 bases; unmatched bases: 2. In assigning cohorts, the study relied on participant-reported clinical history. The chain joins TRBV5-4 to TRBJ1-1; 9 nucleotides match TRBD1. Sequencing input: PBMCs or T cells enriched from blood (not recorded which). The source is a woman under 40 who had been exposed to COVID-19. The CDR3 nucleotides are TGTGCCAGCAGCTTGGGGACAGGGGATACTGAAGCTTTCTTT. As protein: CASSLGTGDTEAFF. Full variable domain (missing parts from reference TRBV5-4 and TRBJ1-1): ETGVTQSPTHLIKTRGQQVTLRCSSQSGHNTVSWYQQALGQGPQFIFQYYREEENGRGNFPPRFSGLQFPNYSSELNVNALELDDSALYLCASSLGTGDTEAFFGQGTRLTVV.